The clone carrying this T cell receptor beta chain came up many times. Germline-derived CDR1 and CDR2 are LNHDA and SQIVND (reference sequence). The CDR3 spans 16 residues. After removal of 4 bases from V and 2 bases from J, the junction contained 11 bases not matched to a gene. This entry is derived from a study of early T cells in non-severe SARS-CoV-2 infection. Each CDR3 protein gets one entry after TCRdb re-called the 5' RACE reads with MiXCR. The sample records more than 75,000 distinct CDR3 sequences, around 15% being singletons. The chain couples TRBV19 to TRBJ2-7; the match to TRBD1 covers 7 bases. This receptor was taken from an adult who was a healthcare worker with PCR-confirmed SARS-CoV-2 infection or an uninfected control (not recorded which). The sample consisted of whole blood. CDR3: CASSSRTGITTYEQYF. CDR3 bases: TGTGCCAGTAGTAGCCGGACAGGCATAACGACCTACGAGCAGTACTTC.